This T cell receptor beta chain is drawn from a study of cytomegalovirus exposure and HLA in healthy donors. Study conclusions and caveats: Later on, an analysis found that several of the most significant clusters appeared to be linked to common viral pathogens, which included parvovirus B19. TCR beta V segments were, for the most part, productive about 87% or about 30% of the time in an earlier analysis.

The study ran its PCR with 60 Vbeta and 13 Jbeta primers. Profiled with immunoSEQ multiplex PCR; TCRdb holds only in-frame clones, not every one. The sample includes 100,000 to 150,000 clones, 80% of them seen just once. Trimming took 5 bases from V and 0 from J, leaving 11 bases between them. The CDR3 is made up of 15 amino acids. Germline V gene sequence: CDR1 MDHEN, CDR2 SYDVKM. Regarding this clone: No antigen is known for it.

This clonotype was sampled from a female donor in good health and CMV-seronegative. The sequencing sample was made of PBMCs. The rearrangement joins TRBV28 to TRBJ1-5; D call uncertain. The CDR3 bases are TGTGCCAGCAGTCCTCTCCGTCGTAGCAATCAGCCCCAGCATTTT. Translated, it gives CASSPLRRSNQPQHF.